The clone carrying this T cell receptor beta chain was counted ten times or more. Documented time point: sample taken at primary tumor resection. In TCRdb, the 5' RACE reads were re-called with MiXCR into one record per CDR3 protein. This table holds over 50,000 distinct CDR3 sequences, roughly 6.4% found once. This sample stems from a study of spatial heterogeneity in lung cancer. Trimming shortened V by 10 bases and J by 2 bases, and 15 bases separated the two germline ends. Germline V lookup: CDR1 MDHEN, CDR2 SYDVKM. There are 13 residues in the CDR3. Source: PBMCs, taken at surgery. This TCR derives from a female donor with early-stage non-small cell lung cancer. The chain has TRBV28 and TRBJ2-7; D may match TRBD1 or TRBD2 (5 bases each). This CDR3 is CATLQGATYEQYF. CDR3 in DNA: TGTGCCACCCTCCAGGGAGCCACCTACGAGCAGTACTTC. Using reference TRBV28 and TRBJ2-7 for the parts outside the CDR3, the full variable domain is DVKVTQSSRYLVKRTGEKVFLECVQDMDHENMFWYRQDPGLGLRLIYFSYDVKMKEKGDIPEGYSVSREKKERFSLILESASTNQTSMYLCATLQGATYEQYFGPGTRLTVT.